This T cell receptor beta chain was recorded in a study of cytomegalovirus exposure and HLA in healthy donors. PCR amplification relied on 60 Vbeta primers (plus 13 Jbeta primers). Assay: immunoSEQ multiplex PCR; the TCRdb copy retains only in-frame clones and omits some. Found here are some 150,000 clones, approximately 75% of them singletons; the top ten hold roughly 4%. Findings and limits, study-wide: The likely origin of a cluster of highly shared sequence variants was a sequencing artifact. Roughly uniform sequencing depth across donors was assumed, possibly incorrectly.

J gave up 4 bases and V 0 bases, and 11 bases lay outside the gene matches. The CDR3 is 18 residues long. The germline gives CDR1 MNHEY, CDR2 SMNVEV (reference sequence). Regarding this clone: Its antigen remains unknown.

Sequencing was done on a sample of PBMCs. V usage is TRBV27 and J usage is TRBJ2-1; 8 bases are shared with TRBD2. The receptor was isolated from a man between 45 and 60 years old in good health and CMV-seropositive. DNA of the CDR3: TGTGCCAGCAGTTTATCGAAGTCGGCGGGGGGATCTTACAATGAGCAGTTCTTC. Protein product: CASSLSKSAGGSYNEQFF.